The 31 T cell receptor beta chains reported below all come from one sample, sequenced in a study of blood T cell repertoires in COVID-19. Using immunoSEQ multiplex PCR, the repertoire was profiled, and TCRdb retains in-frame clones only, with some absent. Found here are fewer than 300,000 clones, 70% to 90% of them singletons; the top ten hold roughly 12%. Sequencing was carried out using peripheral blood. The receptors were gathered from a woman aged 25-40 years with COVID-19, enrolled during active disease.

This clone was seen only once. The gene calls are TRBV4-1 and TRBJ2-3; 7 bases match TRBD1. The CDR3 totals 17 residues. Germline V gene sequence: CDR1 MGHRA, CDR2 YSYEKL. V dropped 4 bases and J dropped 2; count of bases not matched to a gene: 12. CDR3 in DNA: TGCGCCAGCAGCCTACGATTCACCGGGACAGCCACAGATACGCAGTATTTT. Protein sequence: CASSLRFTGTATDTQYF.

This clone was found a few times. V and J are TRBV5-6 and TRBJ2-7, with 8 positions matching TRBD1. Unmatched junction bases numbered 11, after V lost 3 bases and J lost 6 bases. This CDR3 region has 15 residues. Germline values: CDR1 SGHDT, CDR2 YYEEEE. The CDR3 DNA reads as TGTGCCAGCAGCTCCGGACAGGGCCGCTTGGCCGAGCAGTACTTC. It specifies CASSSGQGRLAEQYF.

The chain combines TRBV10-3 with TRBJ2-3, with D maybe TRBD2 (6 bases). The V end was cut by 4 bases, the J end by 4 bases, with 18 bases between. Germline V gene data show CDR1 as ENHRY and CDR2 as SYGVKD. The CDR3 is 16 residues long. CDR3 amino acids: CAISVRSGRDSDTQYF. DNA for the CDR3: TGTGCCATCAGTGTGAGAAGCGGGCGGGACTCAGATACGCAGTATTTT.

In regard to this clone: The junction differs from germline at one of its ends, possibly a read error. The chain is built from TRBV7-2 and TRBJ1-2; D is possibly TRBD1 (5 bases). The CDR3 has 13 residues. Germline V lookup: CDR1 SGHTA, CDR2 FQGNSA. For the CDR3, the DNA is TGTGCCAGCAGCCCGCCTAACCTCAGGGAAATTAGCTTC. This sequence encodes CASSPPNLREISF.

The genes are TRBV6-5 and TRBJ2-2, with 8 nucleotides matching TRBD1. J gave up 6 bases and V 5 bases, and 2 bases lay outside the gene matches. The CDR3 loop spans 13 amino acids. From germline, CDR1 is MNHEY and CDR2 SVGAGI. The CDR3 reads CASSTTGAGELFF. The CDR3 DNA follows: TGTGCCAGCAGTACGACAGGGGCCGGGGAGCTGTTTTTT.

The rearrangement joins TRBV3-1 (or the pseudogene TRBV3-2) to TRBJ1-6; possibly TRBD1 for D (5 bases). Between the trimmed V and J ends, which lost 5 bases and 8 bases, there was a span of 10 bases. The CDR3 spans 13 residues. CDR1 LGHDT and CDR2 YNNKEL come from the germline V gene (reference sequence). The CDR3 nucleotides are TGTGCCAGCAGCTACCTCAGGGATTCACCCCTCCACTTT. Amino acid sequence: CASSYLRDSPLHF.

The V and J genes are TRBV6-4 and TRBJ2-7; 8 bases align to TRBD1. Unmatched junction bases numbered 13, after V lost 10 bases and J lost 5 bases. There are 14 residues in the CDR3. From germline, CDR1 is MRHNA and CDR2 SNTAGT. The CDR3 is CANRPGQGRDEQYF. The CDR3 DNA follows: TGTGCCAACCGTCCCGGACAGGGACGCGACGAGCAGTACTTC.

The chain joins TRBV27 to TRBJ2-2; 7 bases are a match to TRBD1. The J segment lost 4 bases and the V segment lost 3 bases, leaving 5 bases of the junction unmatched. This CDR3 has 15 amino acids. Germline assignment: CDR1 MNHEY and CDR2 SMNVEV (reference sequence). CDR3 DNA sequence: TGTGCCAGCAGTTTCGACAGGGTGGGCACCGGGGAGCTGTTTTTT. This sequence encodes CASSFDRVGTGELFF.

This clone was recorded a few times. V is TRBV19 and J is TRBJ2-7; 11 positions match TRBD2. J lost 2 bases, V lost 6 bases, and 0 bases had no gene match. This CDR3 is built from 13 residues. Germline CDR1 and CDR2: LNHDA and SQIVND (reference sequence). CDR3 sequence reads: CASRLAGAYEQYF. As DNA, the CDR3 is TGTGCCAGTAGACTAGCGGGGGCCTACGAGCAGTACTTC.

CDR3 protein: CASSLVLAESSYNEQFF. The CDR3 DNA sequence: TGTGCCAGCAGCTTAGTCCTAGCGGAGAGCTCCTACAATGAGCAGTTCTTC. The chain employs TRBV7-6 and TRBJ2-1; 7 bases fit TRBD2. The CDR3 consists of 17 residues. Germline loops: CDR1 SGHVS, CDR2 FNYEAQ. J lost 0 bases, V lost 1 base, and 6 bases had no gene match.

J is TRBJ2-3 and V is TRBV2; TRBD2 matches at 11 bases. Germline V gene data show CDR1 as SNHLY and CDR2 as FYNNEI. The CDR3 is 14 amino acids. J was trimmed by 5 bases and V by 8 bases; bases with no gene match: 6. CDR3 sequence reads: CASGVLAGGDTQYF. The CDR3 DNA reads TGTGCCAGCGGAGTCCTAGCGGGGGGAGATACGCAGTATTTT.

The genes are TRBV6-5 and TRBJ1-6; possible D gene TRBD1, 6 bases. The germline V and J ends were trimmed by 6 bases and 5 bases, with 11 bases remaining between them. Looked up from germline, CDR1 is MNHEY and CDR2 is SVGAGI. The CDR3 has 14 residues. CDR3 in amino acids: CASSFGQNNSPLHF. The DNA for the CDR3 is TGTGCCAGCAGCTTTGGACAGAATAATTCACCCCTCCACTTT.

The CDR3, as DNA: TGTGCCATCAGTGATCCTTGGCAGGGGATTTACGAGCAGTACTTC. Amino acid sequence: CAISDPWQGIYEQYF. The chain carries TRBV10-3 and TRBJ2-7, with D perhaps TRBD1 (6 bases). V was pared by 3 bases and J by 4 bases, with 16 bases between. This CDR3 region has 15 residues. Germline V gene data show CDR1 as ENHRY and CDR2 as SYGVKD.

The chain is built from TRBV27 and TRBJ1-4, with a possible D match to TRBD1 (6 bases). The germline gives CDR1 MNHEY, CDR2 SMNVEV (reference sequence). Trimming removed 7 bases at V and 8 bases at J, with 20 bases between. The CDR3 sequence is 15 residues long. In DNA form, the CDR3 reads TGTGCCAGCACCCCAATTGCGGGGGCTGTGGAAAAACTGTTTTTT. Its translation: CASTPIAGAVEKLFF.

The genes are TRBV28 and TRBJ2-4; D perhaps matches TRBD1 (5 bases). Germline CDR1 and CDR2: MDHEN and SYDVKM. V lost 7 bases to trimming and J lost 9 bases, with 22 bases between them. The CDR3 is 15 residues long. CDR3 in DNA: TGTGCCAGCACGATAGCAGGGCAAGGGTTCGGCATTCAGTACTTC. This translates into CASTIAGQGFGIQYF. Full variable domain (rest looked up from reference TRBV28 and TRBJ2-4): DVKVTQSSRYLVKRTGEKVFLECVQDMDHENMFWYRQDPGLGLRLIYFSYDVKMKEKGDIPEGYSVSREKKERFSLILESASTNQTSMYLCASTIAGQGFGIQYFGAGTRLSVL.

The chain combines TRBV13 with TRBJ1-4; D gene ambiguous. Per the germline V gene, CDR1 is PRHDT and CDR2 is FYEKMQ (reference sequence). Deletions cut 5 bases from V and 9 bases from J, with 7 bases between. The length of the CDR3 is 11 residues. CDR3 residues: CASSEAKKLFF. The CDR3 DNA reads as TGTGCCAGCAGCGAAGCAAAAAAACTGTTTTTT.

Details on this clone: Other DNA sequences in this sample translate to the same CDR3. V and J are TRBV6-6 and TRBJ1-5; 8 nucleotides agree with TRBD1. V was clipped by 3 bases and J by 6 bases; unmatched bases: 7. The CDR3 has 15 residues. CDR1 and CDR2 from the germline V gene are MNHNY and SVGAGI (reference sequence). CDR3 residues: CASSYQGARGQPQHF. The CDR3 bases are TGTGCCAGCAGTTATCAGGGGGCAAGGGGTCAGCCCCAGCATTTT.

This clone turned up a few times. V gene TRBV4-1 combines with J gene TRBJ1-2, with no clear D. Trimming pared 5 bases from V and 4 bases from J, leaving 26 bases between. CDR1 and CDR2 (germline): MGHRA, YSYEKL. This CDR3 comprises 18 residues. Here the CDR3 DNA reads TGCGCCAGCAGCGACCTCGGATTTGGGCTGGCCGCGATCTATGGCTACACCTTC. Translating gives CASSDLGFGLAAIYGYTF.

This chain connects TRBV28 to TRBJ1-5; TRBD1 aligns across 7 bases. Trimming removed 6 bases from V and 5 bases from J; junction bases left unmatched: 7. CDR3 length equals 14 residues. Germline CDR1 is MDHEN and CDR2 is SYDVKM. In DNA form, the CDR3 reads TGTGCCAGCAGGTTCAGGGGGGTTTATCAGCCCCAGCATTTT. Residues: CASRFRGVYQPQHF.

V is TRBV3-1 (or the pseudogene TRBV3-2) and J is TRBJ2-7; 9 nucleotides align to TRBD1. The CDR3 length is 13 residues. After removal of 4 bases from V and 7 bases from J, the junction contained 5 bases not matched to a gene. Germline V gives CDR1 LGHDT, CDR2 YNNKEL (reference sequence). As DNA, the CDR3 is TGTGCCAGCAGCCGGACGGACAGGGGTGAGCAGTACTTC. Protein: CASSRTDRGEQYF.

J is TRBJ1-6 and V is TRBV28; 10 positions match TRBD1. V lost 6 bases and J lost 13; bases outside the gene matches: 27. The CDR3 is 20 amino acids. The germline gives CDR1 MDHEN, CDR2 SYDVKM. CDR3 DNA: TGTGCCAGCAGACATGAGGGGGGGACAGGGGTTTTCGGGAGAGGCTTGCCCCTCCACTTT. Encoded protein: CASRHEGGTGVFGRGLPLHF.

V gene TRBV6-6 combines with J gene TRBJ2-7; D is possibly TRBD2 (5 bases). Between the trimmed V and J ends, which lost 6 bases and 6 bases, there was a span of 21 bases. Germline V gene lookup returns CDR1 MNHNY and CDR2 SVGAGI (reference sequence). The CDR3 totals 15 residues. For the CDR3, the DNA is TGTGCCAGCAGCGGAGTCCTCGGGGTTCGAGGCGAGCAGTACTTC. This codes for CASSGVLGVRGEQYF.

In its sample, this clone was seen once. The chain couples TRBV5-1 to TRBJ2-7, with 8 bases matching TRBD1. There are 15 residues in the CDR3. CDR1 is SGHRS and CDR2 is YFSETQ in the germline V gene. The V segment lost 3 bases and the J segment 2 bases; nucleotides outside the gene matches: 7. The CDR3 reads CASSSRQGITYEQYF. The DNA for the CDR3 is TGCGCCAGCAGCTCCAGACAGGGGATAACCTACGAGCAGTACTTC.

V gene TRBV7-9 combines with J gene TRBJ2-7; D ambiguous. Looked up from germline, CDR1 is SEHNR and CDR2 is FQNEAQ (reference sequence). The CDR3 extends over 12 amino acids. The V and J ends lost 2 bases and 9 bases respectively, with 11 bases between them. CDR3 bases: TGTGCCAGCAGCTTAAATGGTCCCGGGCAGTACTTC. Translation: CASSLNGPGQYF.

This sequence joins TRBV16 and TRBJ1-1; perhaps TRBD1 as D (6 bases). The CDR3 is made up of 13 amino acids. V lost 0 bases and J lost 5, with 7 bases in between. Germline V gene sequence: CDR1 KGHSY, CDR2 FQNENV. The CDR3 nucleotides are TGTGCCAGCAGCCAATCAAGGGGGACTGAAGCTTTCTTT. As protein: CASSQSRGTEAFF.

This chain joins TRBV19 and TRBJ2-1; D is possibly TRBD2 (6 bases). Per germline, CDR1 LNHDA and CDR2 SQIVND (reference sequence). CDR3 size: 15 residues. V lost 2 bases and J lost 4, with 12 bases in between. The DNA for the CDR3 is TGTGCCAGTAGTATACGGGACGGGGGATACAATGAGCAGTTCTTC. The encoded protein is CASSIRDGGYNEQFF.

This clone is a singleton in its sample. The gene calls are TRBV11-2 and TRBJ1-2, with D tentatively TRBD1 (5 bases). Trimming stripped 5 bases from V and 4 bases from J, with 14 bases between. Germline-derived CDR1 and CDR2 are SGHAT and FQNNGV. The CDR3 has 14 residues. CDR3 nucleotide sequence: TGTGCCAGCAGCCAACGGAGGGGTAGCTATGGCTACACCTTC. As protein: CASSQRRGSYGYTF.

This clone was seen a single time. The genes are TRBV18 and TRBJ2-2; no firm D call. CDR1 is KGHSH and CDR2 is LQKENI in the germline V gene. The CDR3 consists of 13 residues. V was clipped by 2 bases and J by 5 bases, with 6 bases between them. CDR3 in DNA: TGTGCCAGCTCACCAGACGGGACCGGGGAGCTGTTTTTT. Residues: CASSPDGTGELFF.

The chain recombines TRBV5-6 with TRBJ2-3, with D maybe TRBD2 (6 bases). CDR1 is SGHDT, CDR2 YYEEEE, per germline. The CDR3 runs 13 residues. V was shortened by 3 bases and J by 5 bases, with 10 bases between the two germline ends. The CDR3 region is CASSSQGGDTQYF. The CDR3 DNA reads TGTGCCAGCAGCTCCCAGGGAGGAGATACGCAGTATTTT.

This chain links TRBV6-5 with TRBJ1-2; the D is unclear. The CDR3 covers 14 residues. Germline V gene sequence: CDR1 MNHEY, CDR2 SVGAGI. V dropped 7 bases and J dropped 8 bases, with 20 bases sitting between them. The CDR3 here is CASTGKRFLGGYTF. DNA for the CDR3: TGTGCCAGCACGGGGAAAAGGTTTTTGGGCGGCTACACCTTC.

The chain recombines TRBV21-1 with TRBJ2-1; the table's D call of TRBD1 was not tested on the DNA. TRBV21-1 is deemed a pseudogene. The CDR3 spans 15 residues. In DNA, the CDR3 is TGTGCCAGCAGCCCTCGACAGGGGGCCCACAATGAGCAGTTCTTC. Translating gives CASSPRQGAHNEQFF.